This TCR beta chain was recorded in a study of blood T cells in healthy people across ages. General study results and limits: A greater number of naive CD4+ cells and higher diversity distinguished long-lived donors from aged donors.

Combining a sample-barcoded 5' primer with a J-beta primer mix, a second PCR ran for about 6 to 12 cycles. TCRdb analysed the 5' RACE reads with MiXCR anew, one entry per CDR3 protein. The sample holds about 1 million distinct CDR3 sequences, 35% to 50% seen once. This CDR3 contains 16 residues. Germline V gene sequence: CDR1 KGHSH, CDR2 LQKENI. V was clipped by 4 bases and J by 0 bases, with 14 bases between them. This clonotype turned up a few times. Its antigen is undetermined. Sequencing was done on a sample of blood. The chain is built from TRBV18 and TRBJ2-3, with D perhaps matching TRBD2 (5 bases). This receptor was obtained from a woman aged 55-75 years in good health. The CDR3 DNA reads as TGTGCCAGCTCACTCGAACGGGGATTAAGCACAGATACGCAGTATTTT. Translating gives CASSLERGLSTDTQYF.